Below, 26 T cell receptor beta chains from the same sample are listed, as sequenced in a study of T cells after yellow fever vaccination (dated by TCRdb to the late 2010s). Library preparation used 5' RACE. The instrument given in TCRdb is Illumina NovaSeq 6000. TCRdb reprocessing: public reads trimmed at Q25 with fastp, clones called with MiXCR, in-frame beta chains kept. Merged by CDR3 protein, the rows form single entries marked with the most common genes and DNA. For this sample there are some 340,000 distinct CDR3 sequences; 4.1% appear just once. The top ten clones comprise approximately 25% of the sample. The treatment or condition label corresponds to: live attenuated yellow fever vaccine strain. This material consisted of PBMCs, taken 5 days after the yellow fever booster vaccination. The receptors were gathered from a man younger than 30 who received the YFV17D yellow fever vaccine.

This clonotype was picked up a small number of times. V usage is TRBV20-1 and J usage is TRBJ1-2; unclear D gene. This CDR3 has 12 residues. CDR1 is DFQATT, CDR2 SNEGSKA, per germline (reference sequence). V was clipped by 4 bases and J by 7 bases, with 13 bases between them. The CDR3 DNA reads as TGCAGTGCTATTTCTAGGACCCCTGGCTACACCTTC. It yields the protein CSAISRTPGYTF.

In its sample, this clonotype was seen many times. This rearrangement joins TRBV4-3 to TRBJ1-6; possible D gene TRBD1, 6 bases. The CDR3 spans 16 residues. Germline CDR1 is LGHNA and CDR2 is YSLEER. V was trimmed by 3 bases and J by 6 bases, leaving 15 bases between them. CDR3 nucleotide sequence: TGCGCCAGCAGCCAGCACCGTAACAGGGTTAATTCACCCCTCCACTTT. Protein: CASSQHRNRVNSPLHF.

In this sample, this clonotype turned up many times. The chain couples TRBV20-1 to TRBJ2-5, with TRBD2 matching 8 bases. V shed 6 bases and J 5 bases; nucleotides not matched to a gene: 14. Germline assignment: CDR1 DFQATT and CDR2 SNEGSKA (reference sequence). This CDR3 is built from 15 residues. CDR3 sequence (DNA): TGCAGTGCCTCACGCCCGGGACTAGTTTCGGAGACCCAGTACTTC. Its protein is CSASRPGLVSETQYF.

This clonotype was seen at least ten times. CDR3 amino acids: CASSSTDGIHYNEQFF. CDR3 coding DNA: TGTGCCAGCAGCTCCACGGACGGGATACACTACAATGAGCAGTTCTTC. The V gene is TRBV7-9, the J gene TRBJ2-1; D is possibly TRBD2 (5 bases). Trimming left V 4 bases short and J 3 bases short, with 16 bases between. Per the germline V gene, CDR1 is SEHNR and CDR2 is FQNEAQ (reference sequence). The CDR3 contains 16 residues. The full variable domain, completed using reference TRBV7-9 and TRBJ2-1, is DTGVSQNPRHKITKRGQNVTFRCDPISEHNRLYWYRQTLGQGPEFLTYFQNEAQLEKSRLLSDRFSAERPKGSFSTLEIQRTEQGDSAMYLCASSSTDGIHYNEQFFGPGTRLTVL.

This clonotype was counted ten times or more. The V and J genes are TRBV15 and TRBJ2-7; D call uncertain. Germline CDR1 LNHNV, CDR2 YYDKDF (reference sequence). There are 15 residues in the CDR3. Trimming pared 0 bases from V and 0 bases from J, leaving 9 bases between. The CDR3 is CATSRDLGSSYEQYF. In DNA, the CDR3 is TGTGCCACCAGCAGAGATCTTGGCAGCTCCTACGAGCAGTACTTC.

This rearrangement joins TRBV5-1 to TRBJ2-3; TRBD1 matches 8 bases. Germline V gene lookup returns CDR1 SGHRS and CDR2 YFSETQ. V lost 1 base and J lost 1; bases outside the gene matches: 8. CDR3 length equals 17 residues. The CDR3 region is CASSLSSGGTGTDTQYF. CDR3 nucleotide sequence: TGCGCCAGCAGCTTGAGTTCAGGGGGCACGGGCACAGATACGCAGTATTTT. Full variable domain (remainder filled in from reference TRBV5-1 and TRBJ2-3): KAGVTQTPRYLIKTRGQQVTLSCSPISGHRSVSWYQQTPGQGLQFLFEYFSETQRNKGNFPGRFSGRQFSNSRSEMNVSTLELGDSALYLCASSLSSGGTGTDTQYFGPGTRLTVL.

The rearrangement joins TRBV9 to TRBJ2-2; D is perhaps TRBD2 (6 bases). This CDR3 region has 16 residues. Trimming left V 4 bases short and J 2 bases short, with 15 bases between. The germline gives CDR1 SGDLS, CDR2 YYNGEE. CDR3 DNA sequence: TGTGCCAGCAGCCCATTTACGGGGGAAAACACCGGGGAGCTGTTTTTT. This sequence encodes CASSPFTGENTGELFF.

The CDR3 region has the DNA TGTGCCAGCATTAAACAGGGGTACACTGAAGCTTTCTTT. Translated, it gives CASIKQGYTEAFF. This chain joins TRBV12-3 or TRBV12-4 and TRBJ1-1; 7 bases agree with TRBD1. The CDR3 spans 13 residues. The junction had 5 bases not matched to a gene; V was cut back by 7 bases and J by 3 bases.

This clonotype was counted ten times or more. The chain is built from TRBV5-1 and TRBJ2-1; TRBD2 agrees at 8 bases. Trimming took 4 bases from V and 8 from J; bases not matched to a gene: 11. This CDR3 has 15 amino acids. CDR1 SGHRS and CDR2 YFSETQ come from the germline V gene. The CDR3 is CASSPPSGGIDEQFF. The CDR3 nucleotides are TGCGCCAGCAGCCCACCGAGCGGGGGTATCGATGAGCAGTTCTTC.

This clonotype was picked up many times. J is TRBJ1-1 and V is TRBV20-1; TRBD1 might be the D (6 bases). CDR3 size: 11 residues. The V gene lost 2 bases and the J gene lost 10 bases, with 11 bases spanning the gap. Germline V gene data show CDR1 as DFQATT and CDR2 as SNEGSKA (reference sequence). In DNA, the CDR3 is TGCAGTGCTAGACTGGGCAGGGGAGCTTTCTTT. Encoded protein: CSARLGRGAFF.

This clonotype was recorded a few times. The chain is built from TRBV7-9 and TRBJ2-3; the D is unclear. CDR3 length: 13 amino acids. Germline lookup yields CDR1 SEHNR and CDR2 FQNEAQ (reference sequence). V gave up 5 bases and J gave up 5 bases, with 11 bases separating them. The CDR3 protein is CASSPPAVDTQYF. The CDR3, as DNA: TGTGCCAGCAGCCCCCCCGCGGTAGATACGCAGTATTTT.

The sample holds many counts of this clonotype. The rearrangement uses TRBV9 and TRBJ1-2; D perhaps matches TRBD1 (6 bases). The ends were cut back, 5 bases at V and 4 bases at J, with 18 bases in the middle. Germline CDR1 SGDLS, CDR2 YYNGEE. The CDR3 is 15 amino acids. The CDR3 DNA follows: TGTGCCAGCAGTCCGCTTTCGGCGGACAGCTATGGCTACACCTTC. It encodes CASSPLSADSYGYTF.

The J gene is TRBJ2-1, the V gene TRBV5-6, with D possibly matching TRBD2 (6 bases). Trimming took off 4 bases at V and 8 bases at J, with 10 bases between the two ends. From germline, CDR1 is SGHDT and CDR2 YYEEEE. This CDR3 has 12 residues. As DNA, the CDR3 is TGTGCCAGCAGCGCCGGGGGAGATGAGCAGTTCTTC. Its protein is CASSAGGDEQFF.

This clonotype came up many times. The chain couples TRBV7-6 to TRBJ2-1, with 7 bases identical to TRBD1. CDR1 and CDR2 from the germline V gene are SGHVS and FNYEAQ. The CDR3 extends over 13 amino acids. V dropped 5 bases and J dropped 8; count of bases not matched to a gene: 6. The CDR3 DNA reads as TGTGCCAGCAGCAACGACAGGGTCGATGAGCAGTTCTTC. It encodes CASSNDRVDEQFF.

This chain links TRBV20-1 with TRBJ1-2, with D maybe TRBD1 (6 bases). This CDR3 is built from 13 residues. Per germline, CDR1 DFQATT and CDR2 SNEGSKA (reference sequence). V was clipped by 3 bases and J by 6 bases, with 14 bases between them. The CDR3 reads CSARGSGEDGYTF. For the CDR3, the DNA is TGCAGTGCTAGGGGGTCAGGGGAGGATGGCTACACCTTC.

The V and J genes are TRBV4-3 and TRBJ2-1, with D possibly being TRBD1 (7 bases). The V end was cut by 1 base, the J end by 7 bases, with 14 bases between. Looked up from germline, CDR1 is LGHNA and CDR2 is YSLEER. The CDR3 loop spans 15 amino acids. The CDR3 spells CASSQGGGTVNEQFF. The CDR3 DNA reads as TGCGCCAGCAGCCAAGGAGGCGGGACAGTAAATGAGCAGTTCTTC.

This clonotype has only a few counts. This chain connects TRBV5-5 to TRBJ1-4; D call uncertain. The V gene's germline CDR1 is SGHKS and CDR2 YYEKEE (reference sequence). This CDR3 spans 14 amino acids. V gave up 4 bases and J gave up 2 bases, with 9 bases separating them. The CDR3 spells CASSAEYTNEKLFF. In nucleotides, the CDR3 is TGTGCCAGCAGCGCCGAATATACTAATGAAAAACTGTTTTTT.

This clonotype was counted only a few times. This sequence joins TRBV12-3 or TRBV12-4 and TRBJ1-6; 9 bases align to TRBD1. The CDR3 contains 14 residues. Losses at the gene ends were 6 bases for V and 10 bases for J; bases not matched to a gene: 7. The CDR3 DNA is TGTGCCAGCAGCCGGACAGGGGAACCCTCACCCCTCCACTTT. Translation: CASSRTGEPSPLHF.

This clonotype was picked up a small number of times. J is TRBJ2-1 and V is TRBV7-2; 10 bases map to TRBD2. Per the germline V gene, CDR1 is SGHTA and CDR2 is FQGNSA. This CDR3 is built from 15 residues. V lost 5 bases to trimming and J lost 12 bases; unmatched junction nucleotides: 13. The CDR3 nucleotides read TGTGCCAGCAGCAGAGGGGGGACTAGCGCCACGGGGCAGTTCTTC. The encoded protein is CASSRGGTSATGQFF.

This clonotype was detected a few times. The chain couples TRBV11-3 to TRBJ2-1; 9 bases agree with TRBD2. The germline gives CDR1 SGHNT, CDR2 YENEEA. This CDR3 spans 15 amino acids. V lost 5 bases, J lost 5 bases, and 7 bases stayed unmatched. The CDR3 nucleotides read TGTGCCAGCAGCGCCTCGGGACTAGCAGACAATGAGCAGTTCTTC. Translating it yields CASSASGLADNEQFF.

This clonotype was detected ten times or more. The rearrangement joins TRBV20-1 to TRBJ2-1, with D perhaps TRBD2 (7 bases). Per germline, CDR1 DFQATT and CDR2 SNEGSKA (reference sequence). The CDR3 length is 15 residues. Trimming removed 6 bases from V and 10 bases from J, with 25 bases in between. The CDR3 DNA is TGCAGTGCAACCGGGGGGCTAGTCGTGAGTGGGGAGCAGTTCTTC. Protein: CSATGGLVVSGEQFF.

The rearrangement uses TRBV9 and TRBJ2-1; 9 nucleotides match TRBD2. This CDR3 region has 15 residues. V lost 1 base, J lost 3 bases, and 2 bases stayed unmatched. Germline CDR1 SGDLS, CDR2 YYNGEE. The CDR3 DNA is TGTGCCAGCAGCGTATCTAGCGGGGTCTACAATGAGCAGTTCTTC. As protein: CASSVSSGVYNEQFF. Variable domain in full (rest from reference TRBV9 and TRBJ2-1): DSGVTQTPKHLITATGQRVTLRCSPRSGDLSVYWYQQSLDQGLQFLIQYYNGEERAKGNILERFSAQQFPDLHSELNLSSLELGDSALYFCASSVSSGVYNEQFFGPGTRLTVL.

The chain joins TRBV7-9 to TRBJ1-2; a possible D gene is TRBD1 (6 bases). Trimming cost V 4 bases and J 8 bases, with 20 bases left between them. CDR1 and CDR2 from the germline V gene are SEHNR and FQNEAQ (reference sequence). The CDR3 spans 15 residues. As DNA, the CDR3 is TGTGCCAGCAGCTCCCCCACCCGGGGGGCGAACGGCTACACCTTC. It codes for CASSSPTRGANGYTF.

This clonotype was detected many times. The V call is TRBV5-1, the J call TRBJ2-3; no clear D. V was shortened by 4 bases and J by 1 base, with 7 bases between the two germline ends. CDR1 and CDR2 from the germline V gene are SGHRS and YFSETQ. CDR3 length: 13 residues. CDR3 protein: CASSTVGTDTQYF. The CDR3, as DNA: TGCGCCAGCAGCACAGTTGGCACAGATACGCAGTATTTT.

The rearrangement joins TRBV27 to TRBJ1-6; D call uncertain. This CDR3 is built from 16 residues. V lost 2 bases and J lost 2, with 10 bases in between. Germline CDR1 MNHEY, CDR2 SMNVEV (reference sequence). Here the CDR3 DNA reads TGTGCCAGCAGTTTACTATCCGGGGCCTATAATTCACCCCTCCACTTT. Its translation is CASSLLSGAYNSPLHF.

This clonotype was counted between two and nine times. V is TRBV4-2 and J is TRBJ2-3, with 8 bases aligning to TRBD2. The CDR3 loop spans 14 amino acids. From germline, CDR1 is LGHNA and CDR2 YNFKEQ. With V trimmed by 7 bases and J by 4 bases, 7 bases remained unmatched. The CDR3, as DNA: TGTGCCAGCACTCCCGGGGGGGGGCCAGATACGCAGTATTTT. The encoded protein is CASTPGGGPDTQYF.